The 4 T cell receptor beta chains below all came from one sample that was sequenced in a study of immune heterogeneity within non-small cell lung tumors. Template came from bulk tumor genomic DNA, at approximately 540 ng per sample. Doctors removed several biopsies from each primary tumor during surgery, keeping them far apart. Curative operations were performed on patients who had untreated, newly diagnosed non-small cell lung cancer. Multiplex PCR relied on 32 V and 13 J primers to amplify TCR beta CDR3. TCRdb re-called the multiplex PCR reads with MiXCR, one entry per CDR3 protein. The sample has about 23,000 distinct CDR3 sequences; around a quarter are singletons. Input material: lung tumor tissue. The receptors derive from a man between 35 and 55 years old with non-small cell lung cancer.

Notes on this clonotype: This may be a read error, as it is one base from a much larger clone. The genes are TRBV2 and TRBJ1-6; TRBD1 is a possible D gene (5 bases). From germline, CDR1 is SNHLY and CDR2 FYNNEI. The CDR3 has 13 amino acids. V lost 3 bases and J lost 9, with 9 bases in between. CDR3 nucleotide sequence: TGTGCCAGCAGTGAGGGGACGCCTTCACCCCTCCACTTT. Protein sequence: CASSEGTPSPLHF.

In its sample, this clonotype was seen many times. The chain uses TRBV11-3 and TRBJ2-7; D assignment may be TRBD1 or TRBD2 (5 bases each). V lost 5 bases and J lost 4, with 12 bases in between. Per germline, CDR1 SGHNT and CDR2 YENEEA. This CDR3 has 13 amino acids. The CDR3 spells CASSTRGGYEQYF. The CDR3 region has the DNA TGTGCCAGCAGCACCCGGGGCGGATACGAGCAGTACTTC.

Turning to this clonotype: A much larger clone lies one base from this, so it may be a read error. The chain carries TRBV11-1 and TRBJ2-7; D remains ambiguous. CDR3 size: 15 residues. Between the trimmed V and J ends, which lost 3 bases and 7 bases, there was a span of 19 bases. The V gene's germline CDR1 is SGHAT and CDR2 FQDESV (reference sequence). The CDR3 loop reads CASSLLGLSLGEQYF. DNA for the CDR3: TGTGCCAGCAGCTTGTTAGGGCTCTCGTTGGGGGAGCAGTACTTC.

Turning to this clonotype: One base away lies a much larger clone, so this may be a sequencing read error. This chain joins TRBV7-2 and TRBJ1-5; TRBD1 might be the D (6 bases). This CDR3 is 15 amino acids long. Germline loops: CDR1 SGHTA, CDR2 FQGNSA. The CDR3 nucleotides are TGTGCCAGCAGCCGCGGGACATCCCGCAATCAGCCCAAGCATTTT. Its translation is CASSRGTSRNQPKHF.